This T cell receptor beta chain was sequenced in a study of blood T cell repertoires in COVID-19. Overall study: There were acute and convalescent COVID-19 samples, and they came from the United States, Italy and Spain. PBMCs, B-cell-depleted T cells, or T cells provided the cDNA or gDNA that made up the material.

V lost 4 bases and J lost 5; bases outside the gene matches: 5. Germline V lookup: CDR1 SGHNT, CDR2 YENEEA. The CDR3 loop spans 15 amino acids. This clone showed up just once. Under the authors' procedure: Counts of nucleated cells, estimated from reference gene primer amplification, were obtained. Produced via immunoSEQ multiplex PCR; TCRdb's table is partial and in-frame only. That table furnishes V, J and clone size, whereas the DNA furnished D and trimming. The sample includes tens of thousands of clones, about 88% of them seen just once. The source material was peripheral blood. The clonotype was recovered from a human donor in a cohort sampled during active COVID-19. The rearrangement joins TRBV11-3 to TRBJ2-5; 12 bases match TRBD2. The CDR3 nucleotides are TGTGCCAGCAGCTACCCACTAGCGGGAGGTGAGACCCAGTACTTC. It yields the protein CASSYPLAGGETQYF.